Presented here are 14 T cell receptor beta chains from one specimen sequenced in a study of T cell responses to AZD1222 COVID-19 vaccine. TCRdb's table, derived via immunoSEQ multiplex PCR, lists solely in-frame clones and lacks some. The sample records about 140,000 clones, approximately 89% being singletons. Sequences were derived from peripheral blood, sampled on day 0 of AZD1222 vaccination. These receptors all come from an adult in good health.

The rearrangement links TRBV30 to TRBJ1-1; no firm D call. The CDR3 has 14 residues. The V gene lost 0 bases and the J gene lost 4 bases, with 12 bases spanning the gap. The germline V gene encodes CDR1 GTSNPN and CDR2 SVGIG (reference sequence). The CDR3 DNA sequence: TGTGCCTGGAGTGTATTCGGGGTAGGCACTGAAGCTTTCTTT. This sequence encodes CAWSVFGVGTEAFF.

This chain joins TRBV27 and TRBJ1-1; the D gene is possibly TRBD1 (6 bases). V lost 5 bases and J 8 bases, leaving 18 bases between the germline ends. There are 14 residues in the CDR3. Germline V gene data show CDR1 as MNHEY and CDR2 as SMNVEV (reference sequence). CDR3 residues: CASSRGQPSLEAFF. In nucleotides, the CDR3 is TGTGCCAGCAGTCGTGGACAGCCCTCCTTGGAAGCTTTCTTT.

The CDR3 DNA follows: TGTGCCAGCAGTTTCAGCAGGGGGACTGAAGCTTTCTTT. Amino acid sequence: CASSFSRGTEAFF. This chain joins TRBV6-5 and TRBJ1-1; 7 bases map to TRBD1. V lost 4 bases, J lost 5 bases, and 4 bases stayed unmatched. Looked up from germline, CDR1 is MNHEY and CDR2 is SVGAGI. The CDR3 length is 13 residues.

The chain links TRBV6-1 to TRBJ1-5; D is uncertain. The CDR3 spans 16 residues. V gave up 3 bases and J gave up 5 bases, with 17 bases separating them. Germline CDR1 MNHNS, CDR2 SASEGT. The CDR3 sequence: CASSDSAVQIYQPQHF. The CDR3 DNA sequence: TGTGCCAGCAGTGATTCCGCGGTACAGATCTATCAGCCCCAGCATTTT.

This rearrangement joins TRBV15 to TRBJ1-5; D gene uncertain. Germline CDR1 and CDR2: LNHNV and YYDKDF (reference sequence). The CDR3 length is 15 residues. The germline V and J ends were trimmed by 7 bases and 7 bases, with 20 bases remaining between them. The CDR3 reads CATTDLSGRWQPQHF. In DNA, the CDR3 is TGTGCCACCACCGACCTTTCGGGTCGGTGGCAGCCCCAGCATTTT.

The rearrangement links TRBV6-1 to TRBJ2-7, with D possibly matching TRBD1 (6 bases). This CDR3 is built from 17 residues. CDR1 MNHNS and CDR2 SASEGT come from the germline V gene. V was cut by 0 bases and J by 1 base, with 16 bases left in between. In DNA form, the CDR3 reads TGTGCCAGCAGTGAAGCCCGGCAGGGGTCTGGGTCCTACGAGCAGTACTTC. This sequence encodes CASSEARQGSGSYEQYF.

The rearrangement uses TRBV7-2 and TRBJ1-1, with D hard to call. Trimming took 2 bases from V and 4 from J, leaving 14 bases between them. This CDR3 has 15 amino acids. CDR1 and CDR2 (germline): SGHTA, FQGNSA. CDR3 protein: CASSLLGGRSTEAFF. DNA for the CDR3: TGTGCCAGCAGCTTATTGGGCGGGAGGAGCACTGAAGCTTTCTTT.

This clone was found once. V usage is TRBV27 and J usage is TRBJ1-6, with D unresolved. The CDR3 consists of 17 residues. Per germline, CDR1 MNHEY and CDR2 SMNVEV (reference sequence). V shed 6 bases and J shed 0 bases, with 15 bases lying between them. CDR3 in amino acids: CASSPDGRSSYNSPLHF. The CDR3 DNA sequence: TGTGCCAGCAGCCCTGACGGAAGAAGCTCCTATAATTCACCCCTCCACTTT.

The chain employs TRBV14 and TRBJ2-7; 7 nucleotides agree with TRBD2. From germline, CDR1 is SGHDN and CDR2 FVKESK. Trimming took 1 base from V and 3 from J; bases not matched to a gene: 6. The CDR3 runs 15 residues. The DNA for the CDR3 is TGTGCCAGCAGCCAAGGACCCGGACTAGACTACGAGCAGTACTTC. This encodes CASSQGPGLDYEQYF.

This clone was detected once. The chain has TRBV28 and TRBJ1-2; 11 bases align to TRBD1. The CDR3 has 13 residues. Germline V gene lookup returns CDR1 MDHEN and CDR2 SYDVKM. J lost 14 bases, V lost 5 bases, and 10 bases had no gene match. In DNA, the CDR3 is TGTGCCAGCAGTCTGGACAGGGGGCGCGGGGGTACCTTC. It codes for CASSLDRGRGGTF.

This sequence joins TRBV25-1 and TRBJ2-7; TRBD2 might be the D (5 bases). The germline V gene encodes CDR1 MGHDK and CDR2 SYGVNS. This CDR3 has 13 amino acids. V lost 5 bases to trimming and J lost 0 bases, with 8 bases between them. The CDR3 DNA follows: TGTGCCAGCAGTAACGGGATCTCCTACGAGCAGTACTTC. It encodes CASSNGISYEQYF.

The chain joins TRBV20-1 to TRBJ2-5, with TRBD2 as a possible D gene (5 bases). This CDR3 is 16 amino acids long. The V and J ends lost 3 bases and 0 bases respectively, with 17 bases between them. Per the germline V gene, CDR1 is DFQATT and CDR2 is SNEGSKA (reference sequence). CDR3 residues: CSASIPGGGYQETQYF. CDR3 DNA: TGCAGTGCTAGTATTCCTGGAGGCGGCTACCAAGAGACCCAGTACTTC.

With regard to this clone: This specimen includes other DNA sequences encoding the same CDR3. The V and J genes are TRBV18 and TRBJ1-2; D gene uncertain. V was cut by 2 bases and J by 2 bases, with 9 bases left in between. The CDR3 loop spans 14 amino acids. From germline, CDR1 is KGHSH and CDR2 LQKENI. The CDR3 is CASSPVGRNYGYTF. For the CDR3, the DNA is TGTGCCAGCTCACCAGTCGGGCGCAACTATGGCTACACCTTC.

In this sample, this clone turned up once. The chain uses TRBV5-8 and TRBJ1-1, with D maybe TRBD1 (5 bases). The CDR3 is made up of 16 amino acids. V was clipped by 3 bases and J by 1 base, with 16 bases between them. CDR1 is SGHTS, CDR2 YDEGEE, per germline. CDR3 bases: TGTGCCAGCAGCTGGCCGGGGGGGTCCGGGAACACTGAAGCTTTCTTT. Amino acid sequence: CASSWPGGSGNTEAFF. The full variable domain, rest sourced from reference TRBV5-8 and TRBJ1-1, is EAGVTQSPTHLIKTRGQQATLRCSPISGHTSVYWYQQALGLGLQFLLWYDEGEERNRGNFPPRFSGRQFPNYSSELNVNALELEDSALYLCASSWPGGSGNTEAFFGQGTRLTVV.